This TCR beta chain derives from a study of cytomegalovirus exposure and HLA in healthy donors. Study-level background: Early on, a data release was issued that held roughly 80 million unique TCRs from HLA-typed donors.

The PCR employed 60 Vbeta primers together with 13 Jbeta primers. Profiled with immunoSEQ multiplex PCR; TCRdb holds only in-frame clones, not every one. The data hold about 170,000 clones, with approximately 77% observed a single time. The clonotype comes from a male donor in good health and CMV-seronegative. The sequenced sample consisted of PBMCs.

The CDR3 protein is CASWRWIGTSASDEQFF. The CDR3 DNA reads TGTGCCAGCTGGCGATGGATCGGGACTAGCGCGTCCGATGAGCAGTTCTTC. The chain joins TRBV27 to TRBJ2-1; 10 bases match TRBD2. Germline assignment: CDR1 MNHEY and CDR2 SMNVEV (reference sequence). The CDR3 is 17 amino acids. V was clipped by 8 bases and J by 8 bases; unmatched bases: 18.